The following is a TCR beta chain sequence with its context. This entry comes from a study of control samples from healthy donors and cancer patients. Trimming stripped 4 bases from V and 0 bases from J, with 14 bases between. The V gene's germline CDR1 is SGHRS and CDR2 YFSETQ. This CDR3 comprises 17 residues. The table came from immunoSEQ multiplex PCR; TCRdb's copy has only in-frame clones and leaves some out. The sample has about 130,000 clones, 70% to 90% seen once; the top ten hold roughly 3.2%. The V gene is TRBV5-1, the J gene TRBJ1-6; D uncertain. Source material: blood. This sequence originates from a man aged 45-65 years in good health. The CDR3 region has the DNA TGCGCCAGCAGCAGTGGGGAAGGGCGCTCCTATAATTCACCCCTCCACTTT. This codes for CASSSGEGRSYNSPLHF.